This TCR beta chain was obtained from a study of shared T cell receptors in the human thymus. Produced via immunoSEQ multiplex PCR; TCRdb's table is partial and in-frame only. In the table there are roughly 560,000 clones, approximately 80% of which are singletons. Germline V gives CDR1 SGHRS, CDR2 YFSETQ. This CDR3 spans 15 amino acids. After removal of 7 bases from V and 5 bases from J, the junction contained 7 bases not matched to a gene. The same sample was also studied in work on human thymus T cells. Per that paper: Thymus pieces cut out during corrective heart surgery were the tissue that was used. Thymic and blood repertoires appeared to carry a bias in their V and J gene usage.

The sequenced sample consisted of thymocytes. V usage is TRBV5-1 and J usage is TRBJ2-5, with TRBD2 matching 14 bases. The TCR originated in a boy in the first two years of life with a congenital heart defect. The CDR3 DNA sequence: TGCGCCAGCGGGGGGACTAGCGGGAGTTCGGAGACCCAGTACTTC. This translates into CASGGTSGSSETQYF.